Shown below are 7 T cell receptor beta chains from a single sample sequenced in a study of T cell responses to AZD1222 COVID-19 vaccine. Data came from immunoSEQ multiplex PCR; TCRdb stores just in-frame clones and leaves some out. The table has 80,000 to 95,000 clones, 60% to 80% seen once. The material was peripheral blood, obtained on day 0 of AZD1222 vaccination. The receptors here all came from an adult in good health.

This clone was recorded a few times. The rearrangement uses TRBV5-4 and TRBJ2-3; D could derive from TRBD1 or TRBD2 (6 bases each). Germline assignment: CDR1 SGHNT and CDR2 YYREEE (reference sequence). The CDR3 spans 14 residues. Trimming removed 5 bases at V and 0 bases at J, with 10 bases between. DNA of the CDR3: TGTGCCAGCAGGATAGGGGGGAGCACAGATACGCAGTATTTT. Translating it yields CASRIGGSTDTQYF.

The chain recombines TRBV5-5 with TRBJ1-5; D uncertain. The CDR3 sequence is 15 residues long. Germline values: CDR1 SGHKS, CDR2 YYEKEE (reference sequence). V was pared by 1 base and J by 2 bases, with 10 bases between. The CDR3 loop reads CASSLTPRGNQPQHF. CDR3 in DNA: TGTGCCAGCAGCTTGACTCCGCGGGGCAATCAGCCCCAGCATTTT. Full variable domain (missing parts from reference TRBV5-5 and TRBJ1-5): DAGVTQSPTHLIKTRGQQVTLRCSPISGHKSVSWYQQVLGQGPQFIFQYYEKEERGRGNFPDRFSARQFPNYSSELNVNALLLGDSALYLCASSLTPRGNQPQHFGDGTRLSIL.

This clone was observed once. V and J are TRBV6-5 and TRBJ1-2; D may be TRBD1 (6 bases). Germline lookup yields CDR1 MNHEY and CDR2 SVGAGI. Trimming cost V 0 bases and J 5 bases, with 16 bases left between them. The CDR3 covers 16 residues. CDR3 in amino acids: CASSYSQGTFLYGYTF. The CDR3 DNA reads TGTGCCAGCAGTTACTCCCAGGGGACCTTTCTTTATGGCTACACCTTC.

The CDR3 reads CASSLSLDNYGYTF. CDR3 nucleotides: TGCGCCAGCAGCTTGTCACTGGATAACTATGGCTACACCTTC. This chain connects TRBV5-1 to TRBJ1-2, with no clear D. In germline, CDR1 is SGHRS, CDR2 YFSETQ. Trimming left V 1 base short and J 1 base short, with 8 bases between. CDR3 size: 14 residues.

V gene TRBV29-1 combines with J gene TRBJ2-1; 7 bases match TRBD1. CDR1 and CDR2 from the germline V gene are SQVTM and ANQGSEA. The CDR3 totals 14 residues. The junction had 4 bases not matched to a gene; V was cut back by 1 base and J by 4 bases. Here the CDR3 reads CSVEGQGVYNEQFF. The CDR3 DNA reads TGCAGCGTTGAAGGCCAGGGGGTATACAATGAGCAGTTCTTC.

This rearrangement joins TRBV7-2 to TRBJ2-1, with D hard to call. Germline V lookup: CDR1 SGHTA, CDR2 FQGNSA. With 2 bases removed from V and 1 base from J, the gap between germline ends came to 9 bases. The length of the CDR3 is 15 residues. CDR3 in amino acids: CASSLWSSSYNEQFF. The CDR3 nucleotides read TGTGCCAGCAGCTTATGGTCGTCGTCCTACAATGAGCAGTTCTTC. The variable domain in full, with the rest retrieved from reference TRBV7-2 and TRBJ2-1, is GAGVSQSPSNKVTEKGKDVELRCDPISGHTALYWYRQSLGQGLEFLIYFQGNSAPDKSGLPSDRFSAERTGGSVSTLTIQRTQQEDSAVYLCASSLWSSSYNEQFFGPGTRLTVL.

This chain joins TRBV15 and TRBJ2-3, with 8 bases aligning to TRBD2. The CDR3 spans 15 residues. V shed 5 bases, J shed 3 bases, and the junction held 7 bases outside the gene matches. Per the germline V gene, CDR1 is LNHNV and CDR2 is YYDKDF (reference sequence). CDR3: CATSYRSGSTDTQYF. The CDR3, as DNA: TGTGCCACCAGCTACAGGAGCGGGAGTACAGATACGCAGTATTTT.